The rows below give T cell receptor beta chains drawn from one sample of a study of beta chain features in type 1 diabetes. Generated by immunoSEQ multiplex PCR, the TCRdb table keeps only in-frame clones and is missing some. This sample has some 400,000 clones, with less than 15% found just once. The material sequenced was naive CD4+ T cells from blood. The receptors come from a woman between 18 and 29 years old in good health. CDR3s include the opening cysteine and the closing phenylalanine or tryptophan. Each record gives: D gene, J gene, V gene, clone size, CDR3 protein, CDR3 DNA. D genes are given only for firm matches. Rows give clone size only sometimes, using once, few, many, or a class for an expanded clone.

d_gene: TRBD2; j_gene: TRBJ2-7; v_gene: TRBV14; abundance: few; CDR3aa: CASSQGWGRAYEQYF; CDR3nt: TGTGCCAGCAGCCAAGGATGGGGGAGGGCCTACGAGCAGTACTTC
d_gene: -; j_gene: TRBJ2-5; v_gene: TRBV29-1; abundance: few; CDR3aa: CSVAKTGQETQYF; CDR3nt: TGCAGCGTTGCCAAGACAGGCCAAGAGACCCAGTACTTC
d_gene: -; j_gene: TRBJ2-1; v_gene: TRBV14; abundance: -; CDR3aa: CASSQSNYWLGQLAYNEQFF; CDR3nt: TGTGCCAGCAGCCAAAGTAATTATTGGCTCGGACAGCTTGCCTACAATGAGCAGTTCTTC
d_gene: -; j_gene: TRBJ2-3; v_gene: TRBV7-3; abundance: -; CDR3aa: CASSHSGTYTDTQYF; CDR3nt: TGTGCCAGCAGTCATAGCGGTACCTACACAGATACGCAGTATTTT
d_gene: -; j_gene: TRBJ2-7; v_gene: TRBV9; abundance: -; CDR3aa: CASSEQGASYEQYF; CDR3nt: TGTGCCAGCAGCGAACAGGGAGCATCCTACGAGCAGTACTTC
d_gene: -; j_gene: TRBJ1-1; v_gene: TRBV11-2; abundance: -; CDR3aa: CASSHFDPVSGTEAFF; CDR3nt: TGTGCCAGCAGCCATTTCGATCCCGTCTCGGGCACTGAAGCTTTCTTT
d_gene: TRBD1; j_gene: TRBJ1-2; v_gene: TRBV6-6; abundance: few; CDR3aa: CASRIQGAYGYTF; CDR3nt: TGTGCCAGCAGAATACAGGGGGCTTATGGCTACACCTTC
d_gene: -; j_gene: TRBJ2-7; v_gene: TRBV5-1; abundance: few; CDR3aa: CASSLGEYEQYF; CDR3nt: TGCGCCAGCAGCTTGGGGGAGTACGAGCAGTACTTC
d_gene: TRBD1; j_gene: TRBJ2-4; v_gene: TRBV2; abundance: -; CDR3aa: CASSPGGAIKNIQYF; CDR3nt: TGTGCCAGCAGCCCAGGGGGCGCTATCAAAAACATTCAGTACTTC
d_gene: TRBD2; j_gene: TRBJ2-1; v_gene: TRBV9; abundance: few; CDR3aa: CASSVVGGSSYNEQFF; CDR3nt: TGTGCCAGCAGCGTAGTGGGAGGGAGCTCCTACAATGAGCAGTTCTTC
d_gene: TRBD2; j_gene: TRBJ2-1; v_gene: TRBV4-2; abundance: -; CDR3aa: CASSQDLAGGPGEQFF; CDR3nt: TGTGCCAGCAGCCAAGACCTAGCGGGAGGGCCCGGTGAGCAGTTCTTC
d_gene: -; j_gene: TRBJ2-5; v_gene: TRBV21-1; abundance: -; CDR3aa: CASSKTGETQYF; CDR3nt: TGTGCCAGCAGCAAAACGGGAGAGACCCAGTACTTC
d_gene: TRBD1; j_gene: TRBJ2-2; v_gene: TRBV5-4; abundance: few; CDR3aa: CASSFSGTGRNTGELFF; CDR3nt: TGTGCCAGCAGCTTCTCCGGGACAGGGCGGAACACCGGGGAGCTGTTTTTT
d_gene: TRBD2; j_gene: TRBJ2-3; v_gene: TRBV6-1; abundance: few; CDR3aa: CASSGRLAGHTDTQYF; CDR3nt: TGTGCCAGCAGTGGGAGACTAGCGGGACACACAGATACGCAGTATTTT
d_gene: -; j_gene: TRBJ1-1; v_gene: TRBV9; abundance: few; CDR3aa: CASSFTGNTEAFF; CDR3nt: TGTGCCAGCAGCTTTACAGGGAACACTGAAGCTTTCTTT
d_gene: -; j_gene: TRBJ2-7; v_gene: TRBV4-1; abundance: -; CDR3aa: CASSQDRTGTSYEQYF; CDR3nt: TGCGCCAGCAGCCAAGACCGGACGGGGACATCTTACGAGCAGTACTTC
d_gene: TRBD1; j_gene: TRBJ1-4; v_gene: TRBV2; abundance: few; CDR3aa: CASTDRVDEKLFF; CDR3nt: TGTGCCAGCACAGACAGGGTGGATGAAAAACTGTTTTTT
d_gene: -; j_gene: TRBJ1-2; v_gene: TRBV5-1; abundance: -; CDR3aa: CASSLGWERGGYTF; CDR3nt: TGCGCCAGCAGCTTAGGATGGGAGCGGGGTGGCTACACCTTC
d_gene: -; j_gene: TRBJ2-2; v_gene: TRBV30; abundance: -; CDR3aa: CAGTSTGELFF; CDR3nt: TGTGCCGGTACATCCACCGGGGAGCTGTTTTTT
d_gene: TRBD2; j_gene: TRBJ2-7; v_gene: TRBV29-1; abundance: -; CDR3aa: CSVRGSGTSGGSYF; CDR3nt: TGCAGCGTTAGAGGGTCCGGGACTAGCGGGGGATCGTACTTC
d_gene: -; j_gene: TRBJ2-2; v_gene: TRBV7-2; abundance: few; CDR3aa: CASSLVRGNTGELFF; CDR3nt: TGTGCCAGCAGCTTAGTTCGCGGAAACACCGGGGAGCTGTTTTTT
d_gene: -; j_gene: TRBJ2-3; v_gene: TRBV5-1; abundance: -; CDR3aa: CASSVTASTDTQYF; CDR3nt: TGCGCCAGCAGTGTGACAGCCTCTACGGATACGCAGTATTTT
d_gene: TRBD1; j_gene: TRBJ1-2; v_gene: TRBV6-5; abundance: -; CDR3aa: CASRRTGRGYGYTF; CDR3nt: TGTGCCAGCAGGAGGACAGGGAGAGGGTATGGCTACACCTTC
d_gene: -; j_gene: TRBJ1-2; v_gene: TRBV29-1; abundance: few; CDR3aa: CSVDSLGRGWENYGYTF; CDR3nt: TGCAGCGTTGACTCCTTAGGGAGGGGGTGGGAAAACTATGGCTACACCTTC
d_gene: -; j_gene: TRBJ2-2; v_gene: TRBV30; abundance: -; CDR3aa: CAWTVGGTNTGELFF; CDR3nt: TGTGCCTGGACGGTCGGCGGAACGAACACCGGGGAGCTGTTTTTT
d_gene: -; j_gene: TRBJ1-5; v_gene: TRBV7-2; abundance: few; CDR3aa: CASSLVRNQPQHF; CDR3nt: TGTGCCAGCAGCTTAGTGAGGAATCAGCCCCAGCATTTT
d_gene: -; j_gene: TRBJ2-7; v_gene: TRBV30; abundance: -; CDR3aa: CAWSEKGVVYEQYF; CDR3nt: TGTGCCTGGAGTGAGAAAGGGGTTGTCTACGAGCAGTACTTC
d_gene: TRBD1; j_gene: TRBJ2-7; v_gene: TRBV2; abundance: few; CDR3aa: CASSIGQGPEQYF; CDR3nt: TGTGCCAGCAGTATCGGACAGGGTCCGGAGCAGTACTTC
d_gene: -; j_gene: TRBJ2-7; v_gene: TRBV28; abundance: few; CDR3aa: CASSLAGLGTREQYF; CDR3nt: TGTGCCAGCAGTTTAGCGGGATTGGGAACGCGCGAGCAGTACTTC
d_gene: TRBD2; j_gene: TRBJ2-7; v_gene: TRBV18; abundance: -; CDR3aa: CASSPPGTSRTYEQYF; CDR3nt: TGTGCCAGCTCACCTCCCGGGACTAGCCGCACCTACGAGCAGTACTTC
d_gene: -; j_gene: TRBJ1-3; v_gene: TRBV7-9; abundance: few; CDR3aa: CASSLRQDSDTIYF; CDR3nt: TGTGCCAGCAGCTTACGACAGGATTCCGACACCATATATTTT
d_gene: -; j_gene: TRBJ2-2; v_gene: TRBV28; abundance: -; CDR3aa: CASRAQNTGELFF; CDR3nt: TGTGCCAGCAGGGCTCAGAACACCGGGGAGCTGTTTTTT
d_gene: TRBD1; j_gene: TRBJ2-3; v_gene: TRBV2; abundance: few; CDR3aa: CASSAGQGALTDTQYF; CDR3nt: TGTGCCAGCAGTGCGGGACAGGGGGCCCTTACAGATACGCAGTATTTT
d_gene: TRBD1; j_gene: TRBJ2-1; v_gene: TRBV2; abundance: few; CDR3aa: CASSHETGLYNEQFF; CDR3nt: TGTGCCAGCAGTCACGAGACAGGGCTATACAATGAGCAGTTCTTC
d_gene: -; j_gene: TRBJ1-5; v_gene: TRBV7-9; abundance: few; CDR3aa: CASSSGSLGNQPQHF; CDR3nt: TGTGCCAGCAGCTCAGGGTCTTTGGGCAATCAGCCCCAGCATTTT
d_gene: -; j_gene: TRBJ2-3; v_gene: TRBV5-5; abundance: few; CDR3aa: CASSRSGLLSPDTQYF; CDR3nt: TGTGCCAGCAGCCGAAGCGGCTTACTATCACCAGATACGCAGTATTTT
d_gene: -; j_gene: TRBJ2-3; v_gene: TRBV30; abundance: -; CDR3aa: CAWLRLGPDTQYF; CDR3nt: TGTGCCTGGCTACGACTAGGCCCAGATACGCAGTATTTT
d_gene: -; j_gene: TRBJ2-6; v_gene: TRBV30; abundance: few; CDR3aa: CAWSFRRQFLSGANVLTF; CDR3nt: TGTGCCTGGAGTTTTCGCCGACAGTTTCTCTCTGGGGCCAACGTCCTGACTTTC
d_gene: TRBD2; j_gene: TRBJ2-5; v_gene: TRBV5-4; abundance: -; CDR3aa: CASSPHSGRATETQYF; CDR3nt: TGTGCCAGCAGCCCTCATAGCGGGAGGGCCACCGAGACCCAGTACTTC
d_gene: -; j_gene: TRBJ1-1; v_gene: TRBV6-6; abundance: -; CDR3aa: CASSRQDTEAFF; CDR3nt: TGTGCCAGCAGTAGACAGGACACTGAAGCTTTCTTT
d_gene: -; j_gene: TRBJ2-7; v_gene: TRBV7-6; abundance: -; CDR3aa: CASSLRGGSSYEQYF; CDR3nt: TGTGCCAGCAGCTTACGGGGTGGGAGCTCCTACGAGCAGTACTTC
d_gene: -; j_gene: TRBJ2-3; v_gene: TRBV11-2; abundance: few; CDR3aa: CASSFMLEYPDTQYF; CDR3nt: TGTGCCAGCAGCTTTATGTTAGAGTATCCAGATACGCAGTATTTT
d_gene: -; j_gene: TRBJ2-5; v_gene: TRBV4-2; abundance: few; CDR3aa: CASSQDRGIETQYF; CDR3nt: TGTGCCAGCAGCCAAGATCGCGGGATAGAGACCCAGTACTTC
d_gene: -; j_gene: TRBJ2-7; v_gene: TRBV25-1; abundance: few; CDR3aa: CASSERYSTYEQYF; CDR3nt: TGTGCCAGCAGTGAAAGGTACAGCACCTACGAGCAGTACTTC
d_gene: TRBD2; j_gene: TRBJ2-7; v_gene: TRBV27; abundance: few; CDR3aa: CASGSAGSRYEQYF; CDR3nt: TGTGCCAGCGGCTCAGCGGGATCACGCTACGAGCAGTACTTC
d_gene: TRBD1; j_gene: TRBJ2-7; v_gene: TRBV15; abundance: few; CDR3aa: CATSREWDRGFGGEQYF; CDR3nt: TGTGCCACCAGCAGAGAATGGGACAGGGGATTTGGAGGCGAGCAGTACTTC
d_gene: -; j_gene: TRBJ1-5; v_gene: TRBV11-2; abundance: few; CDR3aa: CASSSNRDQPQHF; CDR3nt: TGTGCCAGCAGCTCAAACAGGGATCAGCCCCAGCATTTT
d_gene: -; j_gene: TRBJ2-7; v_gene: TRBV20-1; abundance: -; CDR3aa: CSARVDEQYF; CDR3nt: TGCAGTGCTAGAGTAGACGAGCAGTACTTC
d_gene: TRBD2; j_gene: TRBJ2-1; v_gene: TRBV19; abundance: few; CDR3aa: CASSPLAGLYNEQFF; CDR3nt: TGTGCCAGTAGTCCACTAGCGGGACTCTACAATGAGCAGTTCTTC
d_gene: TRBD1; j_gene: TRBJ2-2; v_gene: TRBV6-5; abundance: few; CDR3aa: CASSYTKTGGHGELFF; CDR3nt: TGTGCCAGCAGTTACACCAAGACAGGGGGCCACGGGGAGCTGTTTTTT
d_gene: -; j_gene: TRBJ2-5; v_gene: TRBV29-1; abundance: -; CDR3aa: CSAPGLVFDQYF; CDR3nt: TGCAGCGCCCCCGGACTTGTTTTTGACCAGTACTTC
d_gene: -; j_gene: TRBJ2-3; v_gene: TRBV5-4; abundance: -; CDR3aa: CASSLNVPSPDTQYF; CDR3nt: TGTGCCAGCAGCTTGAATGTTCCCTCCCCAGATACGCAGTATTTT
d_gene: -; j_gene: TRBJ2-3; v_gene: TRBV4-1; abundance: -; CDR3aa: CASSLALDTQYF; CDR3nt: TGCGCCAGCAGCTTAGCCCTGGATACGCAGTATTTT
d_gene: TRBD1; j_gene: TRBJ1-4; v_gene: TRBV7-2; abundance: once; CDR3aa: CASSAQGALEKLFF; CDR3nt: TGTGCCAGCAGCGCACAGGGGGCCTTAGAAAAACTGTTTTTT